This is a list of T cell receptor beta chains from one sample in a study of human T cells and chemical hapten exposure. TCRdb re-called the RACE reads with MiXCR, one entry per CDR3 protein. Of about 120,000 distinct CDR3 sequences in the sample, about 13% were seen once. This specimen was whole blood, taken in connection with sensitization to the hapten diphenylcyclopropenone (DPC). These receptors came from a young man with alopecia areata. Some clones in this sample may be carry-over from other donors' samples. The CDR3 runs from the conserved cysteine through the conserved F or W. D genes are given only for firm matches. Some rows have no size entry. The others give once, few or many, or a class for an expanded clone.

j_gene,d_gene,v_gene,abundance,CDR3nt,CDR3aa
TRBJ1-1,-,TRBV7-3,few,TGTGCCAGCAGCAGCGACAGGACCACTGAAGCTTTCTTT,CASSSDRTTEAFF
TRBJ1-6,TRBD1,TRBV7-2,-,TGTGCCAGCAGCCCCGGACAGGGCGGGATATCCCTCCACTTT,CASSPGQGGISLHF
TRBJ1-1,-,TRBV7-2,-,TGTGCCAGCAGCTTAGCCGCCCGCAACACTGAAGCTTTCTTT,CASSLAARNTEAFF
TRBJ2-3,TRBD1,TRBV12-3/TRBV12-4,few,TGTGCCAGCGGAACAGGGGAAAGGACAGATACGCAGTATTTT,CASGTGERTDTQYF
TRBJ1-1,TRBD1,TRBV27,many,TGTGCCAGCAGTTTATGGACAGGGAAGGGCACTGAAGCTTTCTTT,CASSLWTGKGTEAFF
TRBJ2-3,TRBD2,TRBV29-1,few,TGCAGCGTGACTAGCGGGGGCACAGATACGCAGTATTTT,CSVTSGGTDTQYF
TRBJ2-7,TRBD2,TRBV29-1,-,TGCAGCGTTGAGGGGACTACCAATACGCAGTACTTC,CSVEGTTNTQYF
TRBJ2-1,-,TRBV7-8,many,TGTGCCAGCAGCTTAGCGCTCGGTCTGTCCTACAATGAGCAGTTCTTC,CASSLALGLSYNEQFF
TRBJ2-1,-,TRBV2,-,TGTGCCAGCAGTGAGGTAGGGGATGACTACAATGAGCAGTTCTTC,CASSEVGDDYNEQFF
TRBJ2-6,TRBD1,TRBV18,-,TGTGCCAGCTCATTCGGGACAGCCTACTCTGGGGCCAACGTCCTGACTTTC,CASSFGTAYSGANVLTF
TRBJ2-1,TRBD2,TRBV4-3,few,TGCGCCAGCAGCCCCAGCGGGGCCGGGCACAATGAGCAGTTCTTC,CASSPSGAGHNEQFF
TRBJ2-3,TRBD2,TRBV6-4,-,TGTGCCAGCAGTGATGCGGGGGGGCTGGATACGCAGTATTTT,CASSDAGGLDTQYF
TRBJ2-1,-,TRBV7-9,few,TGTGCCAGCAGCCCCAATCTAGGGGACATCAATGAGCAGTTCTTC,CASSPNLGDINEQFF
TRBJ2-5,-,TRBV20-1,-,TGCAGTGCTAGAGGGACAACAAACCAAGAGACCCAGTACTTC,CSARGTTNQETQYF
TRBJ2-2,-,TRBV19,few,TGTGCCAGCAACCTCCTGGCCGGGGAGCTGTTTTTT,CASNLLAGELFF
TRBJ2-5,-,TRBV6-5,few,TGTGCCAGCAGTTACAGTCTGCCCCGGGAGACCCAGTACTTC,CASSYSLPRETQYF
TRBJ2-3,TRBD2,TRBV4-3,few,TGCGCCAGCAGCCAAGATCAGGGAGGGGCTAGCACAGATACGCAGTATTTT,CASSQDQGGASTDTQYF
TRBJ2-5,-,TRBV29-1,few,TGCAGCGTTGGACAAGAGACCCAGTACTTC,CSVGQETQYF
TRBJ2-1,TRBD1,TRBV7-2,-,TGTGCCAGCAGCCATCGGGACAGGGCATCGGAAAATGAGCAGTTCTTC,CASSHRDRASENEQFF
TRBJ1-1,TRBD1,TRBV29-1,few,TGCAGCGTTGATTTAGGGGGCGCGATCGGAGCTTTCTTT,CSVDLGGAIGAFF
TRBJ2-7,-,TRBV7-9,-,TGTGCCAGCAGCTTAGGTCCTCAGGGGCCCTACGAGCAGTACTTC,CASSLGPQGPYEQYF
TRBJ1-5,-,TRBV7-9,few,TGTGCCAGCAGACAAGAGGGTCCAGGGGTGCAGCCCCAGCATTTT,CASRQEGPGVQPQHF
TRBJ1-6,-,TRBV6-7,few,TGTGCCAGCAGTTACTCGATTCAGGCTAATTCACCCCTCCACTTT,CASSYSIQANSPLHF
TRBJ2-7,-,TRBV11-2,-,TGTGCCAGCAGCTTAGATGCGGGGTTTCGATACGAGCAGTACTTC,CASSLDAGFRYEQYF
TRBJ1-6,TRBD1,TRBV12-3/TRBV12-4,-,TGTGCCAGCACCCGGGACAGTAACTCACCCCTCCACTTT,CASTRDSNSPLHF
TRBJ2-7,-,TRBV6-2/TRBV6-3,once,TGTGCCAGCAGTTACTTAAGGGGAGGAAACAACGAGCAGTACTTC,CASSYLRGGNNEQYF
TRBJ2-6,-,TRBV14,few,TGTGCCAGCAGCCAATTTCAGGGATCTGGGGCCAACGTCCTGACTTTC,CASSQFQGSGANVLTF
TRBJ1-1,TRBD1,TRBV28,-,TGTGCCAGCAGCTCCCCTGGGACAGTGAACACTGAAGCTTTCTTT,CASSSPGTVNTEAFF
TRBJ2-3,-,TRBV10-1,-,TGCGCCAGCAGTGAGGAGTTGGGTACGCAGTATTTT,CASSEELGTQYF